The rows below give T cell receptor beta chains drawn from one sample of a study of response to subunit inactivated influenza vaccine. Using its own MiXCR run on the RT-PCR reads, TCRdb lists one record per CDR3 protein. This repertoire shows 550,000 to 800,000 distinct CDR3 sequences, roughly 14% found once; its top ten account for approximately 10%. This specimen consisted of PBMCs from blood, obtained about 12 days after vaccination. All receptors derive from a man aged 50 to 59 who received an inactivated influenza vaccine. The conserved cysteine and the conserved F or W are not part of the CDR3 here. D genes are given only for firm matches.

v_call	d_call	j_call	cdr3_aa
TRBV25-1	TRBD2	TRBJ2-5	ASSDYSGGLAGLKTQY
TRBV6-1	TRBD1	TRBJ1-6	ASSEGTGGNSPLH
TRBV12-3/TRBV12-4	NA	TRBJ1-6	ASSLRIRSPLH
TRBV6-2/TRBV6-3	NA	TRBJ2-7	ASSYNWAHEQY
TRBV24-1	TRBD1	TRBJ1-5	ATSDGRGPYNQPQH
TRBV6-1	TRBD1	TRBJ2-7	ASSRWGQDYEQY
TRBV13	TRBD1	TRBJ2-4	ASSLALGTGVAKNIQY
TRBV7-9	NA	TRBJ1-4	ASSHGPRIATNEKLF
TRBV6-2/TRBV6-3	TRBD2	TRBJ2-1	ASSSMAGAYNEQF
TRBV6-5	NA	TRBJ1-4	ASSYMGGIGEKLF
TRBV11-2	NA	TRBJ2-3	ASSASVPRSPSNTDTQY
TRBV12-3/TRBV12-4	NA	TRBJ2-5	ASSPLVGGEETQY
TRBV12-3/TRBV12-4	NA	TRBJ2-1	ASSSVQGSYYNEQF
TRBV29-1	NA	TRBJ1-1	SVEARRVDAEAF
TRBV10-3	NA	TRBJ1-1	AISESWGNTEAF
TRBV20-1	NA	TRBJ1-1	SATDPGNTEAF
TRBV20-1	NA	TRBJ2-5	SASVQQETQY
TRBV6-2/TRBV6-3	NA	TRBJ2-7	ASSYSRGVPYEQY
TRBV20-1	NA	TRBJ2-7	SARGGQLDYEQY
TRBV7-9	NA	TRBJ2-1	ASSLTDPPPF
TRBV11-3	NA	TRBJ2-3	ASSLFGTSTTDTQY
TRBV29-1	TRBD1	TRBJ2-5	SVDFRGQIETQY
TRBV6-2/TRBV6-3	NA	TRBJ2-7	ASSQSPRPEQY
TRBV13	NA	TRBJ2-2	ASSNLVENTGELF
TRBV10-3	NA	TRBJ1-1	AIRVDRFRAEAF
TRBV9	NA	TRBJ2-2	ASSVPQVGELF
TRBV20-1	TRBD1	TRBJ1-5	SAGTGGSQPQH
TRBV5-6	TRBD1	TRBJ2-1	ASSLDPDRVGNEQF
TRBV2	TRBD1	TRBJ2-5	ASSYGQARRETQY
TRBV9	TRBD1	TRBJ2-4	ASSVELGTVQY
TRBV6-1	TRBD1	TRBJ2-6	ASRSGQAGANVLT
TRBV7-2	NA	TRBJ2-3	ASSLRRGNTDTQY
TRBV6-1	NA	TRBJ2-4	ASREGPGAIKNIQY
TRBV6-1	NA	TRBJ1-6	ASRPQSSYNSPLH
TRBV5-1	TRBD2	TRBJ2-1	ASSLGPSGRPGRSHEQF
TRBV29-1	NA	TRBJ2-5	SVDRFYQETQY
TRBV28	NA	TRBJ2-2	ASSLWGSGTGELF
TRBV7-6	NA	TRBJ2-7	ASSKTGSSYEQY
TRBV7-3	TRBD1	TRBJ2-5	ASSLTSGQGRETQY
TRBV4-1	NA	TRBJ2-1	ASSPHLAQSYNEQF
TRBV15	NA	TRBJ1-5	ATSRDGETTQPQH
TRBV28	NA	TRBJ2-7	ASSDLAGSYEQY
TRBV6-2/TRBV6-3	TRBD2	TRBJ2-4	ASRSGARDQY
TRBV4-3	NA	TRBJ2-2	ASSQDLALLNTGELF
TRBV29-1	NA	TRBJ2-7	SVAPGVVHEQY
TRBV2	TRBD1	TRBJ2-7	ASSAPGQGRYEQY
TRBV7-2	NA	TRBJ1-2	ASSLDTQNYGYT
TRBV4-3	NA	TRBJ2-1	ASSQGFGHGGNEQF
TRBV7-2	NA	TRBJ2-7	ASSLVEGAEWY
TRBV14	TRBD1	TRBJ2-7	ASRRDRGPWTYEQY
TRBV20-1	TRBD2	TRBJ2-7	SAPPSGPYEQY
TRBV5-1	NA	TRBJ2-3	ASSLAGPGLQTKDTQY
TRBV28	NA	TRBJ1-2	ASSLWQIDGYT
TRBV6-2/TRBV6-3	TRBD2	TRBJ2-3	ASSYSRAKGTTFSTDTQY
TRBV5-1	TRBD1	TRBJ2-7	ASSIGTGEEQY